These T cell receptor beta chains were read from a single sample in a study of Graves' ophthalmopathy and Graves' hyperthyroidism. MiXCR, applied by TCRdb to the multiplex PCR reads, yields one record per CDR3 protein. The table has around 1,000,000 distinct CDR3 sequences, about two fifths seen once; the top ten hold approximately 10%. The specimen sequenced was peripheral blood or thyroid tissue (not recorded which). The receptors come from an adult man with Graves' hyperthyroidism. CDR3s include the opening cysteine and the closing phenylalanine or tryptophan. D genes are given only for firm matches. Where a row states a size, it is once, few, many or the class of an expanded clone; other rows omit it.

J	size	D	V	DNA	CDR3
TRBJ1-3	many	NA	TRBV7-6	TGTGCCAGCAGCTCGGGTCCCACCATATATTTT	CASSSGPTIYF
TRBJ2-7	NA	NA	TRBV7-9	TGTGCCAGCAGCCCATCCCCGGCTAGCGCCTCCTACGAGCAGTACTTC	CASSPSPASASYEQYF
TRBJ1-2	NA	NA	TRBV20-1	TGCAGTGCTAGTCCCGGGGGAGCAGGCTATGGCTACACCTTC	CSASPGGAGYGYTF
TRBJ1-2	NA	TRBD1	TRBV29-1	TGCAGCGTTCCCGGGACAGGAAGGTGGCCTATTGGCTACACCTTC	CSVPGTGRWPIGYTF
TRBJ2-6	many	NA	TRBV28	TGTGCCAGCAGTTTGGGGGACGTCTCTGGGGCCAACGTCCTGACTTTC	CASSLGDVSGANVLTF
TRBJ2-7	many	NA	TRBV9	TGTGCCAGCAGCCGGGACACTCTCAACGAGCAGTACTTC	CASSRDTLNEQYF
TRBJ1-2	NA	TRBD1	TRBV10-3	TGTGCCATCAGAGGGGGCCATGGCTACACCTTC	CAIRGGHGYTF
TRBJ1-4	many	NA	TRBV7-2	TGTGCCAGCAGCATCGGCGGCAGGGAGAATGAAAAACTGTTTTTT	CASSIGGRENEKLFF
TRBJ1-1	once	NA	TRBV20-1	TGCAGTGCTAGTTTGTCGGGAGGCACTGAAGCTTTCTTT	CSASLSGGTEAFF
TRBJ2-5	NA	NA	TRBV20-1	TGCAGTGCAGATAGCTGGGAGACCCAGTACTTC	CSADSWETQYF
TRBJ1-2	NA	TRBD1	TRBV4-2	TGTGCCAGCAGCAATGCCCGGGACAGGGGGTTCCGCTACACCTTC	CASSNARDRGFRYTF
TRBJ1-6	many	NA	TRBV7-9	TGTGCCAGCAGCTTAGCAGGGGGCTATAATTCACCCCTCCACTTT	CASSLAGGYNSPLHF
TRBJ1-5	many	NA	TRBV20-1	TGCAGTGCTGCCACGGGAGATAGCAATCAGCCCCAGCATTTT	CSAATGDSNQPQHF
TRBJ2-3	once	TRBD1	TRBV7-2	TGTGCCAGCAGCCCAAAACAGGGGTCCGATACGCAGTATTTT	CASSPKQGSDTQYF
TRBJ1-1	once	TRBD1	TRBV2	TGTGCCAGCAGTGGAGGGGGCGAGGAAGCTTTCTTT	CASSGGGEEAFF
TRBJ2-5	few	NA	TRBV5-5	TGTGCCAGCAGCCAAGATCCGGGCCAGGACGAGACCCAGTACTTC	CASSQDPGQDETQYF
TRBJ1-4	many	NA	TRBV4-1	TGCGCCAGCAGCCAAGATGCGAGGAATGAAAAACTGTTTTTT	CASSQDARNEKLFF
TRBJ2-5	few	NA	TRBV13	TGTGCCAGCAGCTCCTACCCCCTGAGGCAGGGACCAAAAGAGACCCAGTACTTC	CASSSYPLRQGPKETQYF
TRBJ1-5	many	NA	TRBV10-3	TGTGCCATCAGTGATAATAGGGACTCAGCAAATCAGCCCCAGCATTTT	CAISDNRDSANQPQHF
TRBJ2-5	many	NA	TRBV7-9	TGTGCCAGCAGCTTATCATGGTCCCAAGAGACCCAGTACTTC	CASSLSWSQETQYF
TRBJ2-5	few	NA	TRBV30	TGTGCCTGGAGCCCTTCCCAAGAGACCCAGTACTTC	CAWSPSQETQYF
TRBJ2-7	many	NA	TRBV25-1	TGTGCCAGCAGTGAAAGGGTCTTAGGAGAGCAGTACTTC	CASSERVLGEQYF
TRBJ2-7	many	TRBD1	TRBV2	TGTGCCGGACAACCGAGACAGGGTACCTACGAGCAGTACTTC	CAGQPRQGTYEQYF
TRBJ1-1	many	NA	TRBV5-5	TGTGCCAGCAGCTTGGAGGGACAGAACACTGAAGCTTTCTTT	CASSLEGQNTEAFF
TRBJ2-7	NA	NA	TRBV5-1	TGCGCCAGCAGCTTGGGTCCGGAAGGGCACTACGAGCAGTACTTC	CASSLGPEGHYEQYF
TRBJ1-2	NA	NA	TRBV7-9	TGTGCCAGGACCGGAGGTGATGGCTACACCTTC	CARTGGDGYTF
TRBJ2-5	many	NA	TRBV7-9	TGTGCCAGCACCCCAGGGTACCAAGAGACCCAGTACTTC	CASTPGYQETQYF
TRBJ2-7	few	NA	TRBV12-3/TRBV12-4	TGTGCCAGCAGGTCCGGGCCCCAGGGCTACGAGCAGTACTTC	CASRSGPQGYEQYF
TRBJ2-5	NA	NA	TRBV11-2	TGTGCCAGCAGCCCCCAGACTATCCAAGAGACCCAGTACTTC	CASSPQTIQETQYF
TRBJ2-7	many	NA	TRBV20-1	TGCAGTGCTAGAGAGGACTACTACGAGCAGTACTTC	CSAREDYYEQYF
TRBJ2-2	NA	NA	TRBV5-1	NA	CASRGGNRITPGSCFF
TRBJ1-5	many	TRBD1	TRBV10-3	TGTGCCATCAGTGACTCACCAGGGGGTGGGGGAGTTAGCAATCAGCCCCAGCATTTT	CAISDSPGGGGVSNQPQHF
TRBJ2-7	NA	TRBD1	TRBV5-6	TGTGCCAGCAGCGACCAACAGGGGATCGAGCAGTACTTC	CASSDQQGIEQYF
TRBJ1-6	NA	NA	TRBV29-1	TGCAGCTTCGGTATGGGCGGAGGTAATTCACCCCTCCACTTT	CSFGMGGGNSPLHF
TRBJ1-2	NA	NA	TRBV15	TGTGCCACCAGCAGTTTGGCTAGCGGGCACACCTTC	CATSSLASGHTF
TRBJ2-2	NA	NA	TRBV5-1	TGCGCCAGCAGCGTGTCAGGGGCATGGGACACCGGGGAGCTGTTTTTT	CASSVSGAWDTGELFF